This T cell receptor beta chain was sequenced in a study of control samples from healthy donors and cancer patients. Produced via immunoSEQ multiplex PCR; TCRdb's table is partial and in-frame only. Among about 100,000 clones listed, about 88% were seen once. V lost 2 bases to trimming and J lost 0 bases; unmatched junction nucleotides: 12. The germline V gene has CDR1 SGHVS and CDR2 FQNEAQ. This CDR3 is built from 20 residues. J is TRBJ2-2 and V is TRBV7-8; the match to TRBD2 covers 10 bases. This TCR came from a woman between 45 and 65 years old in good health. The sequenced material came from blood. CDR3 region: CASSLLVPSGRGPNTGELFF. CDR3 nucleotides: TGTGCCAGCAGCTTATTGGTCCCCAGCGGGAGGGGGCCGAACACCGGGGAGCTGTTTTTT.